Following are 31 T cell receptor beta chains from one sample sequenced in a study of blood T cell repertoires in COVID-19. Method: immunoSEQ multiplex PCR; TCRdb's copy keeps in-frame clones and lacks some. The sample consists of 4,000 to 6,000 clones, about 88% of them appearing once. Sequences were obtained from peripheral blood. The receptors were gathered from a woman of 80 years or more with acute or convalescent COVID-19.

This chain uses TRBV5-1 with TRBJ2-3; 9 positions agree with TRBD2. The J segment lost 1 base and the V segment lost 0 bases, leaving 12 bases of the junction unmatched. CDR3 length: 19 residues. CDR1 and CDR2 (germline): SGHRS, YFSETQ. CDR3 sequence (DNA): TGCGCCAGCAGCTTGGGGTGGAATAGCGGGGGCCTGCGCACAGATACGCAGTATTTT. It specifies CASSLGWNSGGLRTDTQYF. The full variable domain, rest sourced from reference TRBV5-1 and TRBJ2-3, is KAGVTQTPRYLIKTRGQQVTLSCSPISGHRSVSWYQQTPGQGLQFLFEYFSETQRNKGNFPGRFSGRQFSNSRSEMNVSTLELGDSALYLCASSLGWNSGGLRTDTQYFGPGTRLTVL.

This chain connects TRBV6-6 to TRBJ1-2, with 8 positions matching TRBD1. V lost 9 bases to trimming and J lost 1 base; unmatched junction nucleotides: 7. CDR1 is MNHNY, CDR2 SVGAGI, per germline (reference sequence). The CDR3 runs to 14 residues. This CDR3 reads CASAPGGFNYGYTF. CDR3 DNA sequence: TGTGCCAGTGCTCCAGGGGGCTTTAACTATGGCTACACCTTC.

The chain has TRBV18 and TRBJ2-3; D may be TRBD1 (6 bases). V lost 5 bases and J lost 2, with 14 bases in between. CDR3 length equals 15 residues. Per the germline V gene, CDR1 is KGHSH and CDR2 is LQKENI. The CDR3 region has the DNA TGTGCCAGCTCAACGCGGACAGCAAACACAGATACGCAGTATTTT. As protein: CASSTRTANTDTQYF.

The CDR3 sequence is CASSLGGGGNTIYF. CDR3 nucleotides: TGCGCCAGCAGCTTAGGGGGTGGTGGAAACACCATATATTTT. This sequence joins TRBV5-1 and TRBJ1-3, with a possible D match to TRBD1 (6 bases). Deletions cut 2 bases from V and 3 bases from J, with 9 bases between. The CDR3 has 14 residues. In germline, CDR1 is SGHRS, CDR2 YFSETQ.

The chain uses TRBV2 and TRBJ2-7; 9 positions agree with TRBD1. Per germline, CDR1 SNHLY and CDR2 FYNNEI. V shed 4 bases and J 1 base; nucleotides not matched to a gene: 11. This CDR3 region has 17 residues. The CDR3 spells CASSARRPDRGSYEQYF. DNA for the CDR3: TGTGCCAGCAGTGCTCGCCGCCCGGACAGGGGTTCCTACGAGCAGTACTTC.

This clone has a single count. This CDR3 is CASSQGLAGSTGELFF. CDR3 bases: TGTGCCAGCAGCCAAGGACTAGCGGGGAGCACCGGGGAGCTGTTTTTT. This sequence joins TRBV3-1 (or the pseudogene TRBV3-2) and TRBJ2-2; 11 positions agree with TRBD2. This CDR3 contains 16 residues. Germline V CDR1 and CDR2: LGHDT, YNNKEL (reference sequence). Germline trimming cut 1 base from V and 4 bases from J; bases unmatched to any gene: 2.

The gene calls are TRBV30 and TRBJ1-3; D is unclear. Trimming removed 4 bases from V and 4 bases from J, with 17 bases in between. Germline V CDR1 and CDR2: GTSNPN, SVGIG (reference sequence). The CDR3 has 15 amino acids. CDR3 sequence: CAWTPGGWLGNTIYF. The CDR3, as DNA: TGTGCCTGGACTCCGGGAGGGTGGTTGGGAAACACCATATATTTT.

The chain links TRBV18 to TRBJ1-2; 12 bases agree with TRBD1. The CDR3 is made up of 15 amino acids. Per the germline V gene, CDR1 is KGHSH and CDR2 is LQKENI. V dropped 5 bases and J dropped 2; count of bases not matched to a gene: 3. CDR3 nucleotide sequence: TGTGCCAGCTCAAGCGGGACAGGGGGCAACTATGGCTACACCTTC. Translation gives CASSSGTGGNYGYTF.

DNA of the CDR3: TGTGCCAGCAGCCACGGGGAAGCGGGGGTCGAGGGGGAGACCCAGTACTTC. It translates to CASSHGEAGVEGETQYF. This sequence joins TRBV4-2 and TRBJ2-5; 8 bases align to TRBD2. Germline CDR1 and CDR2: LGHNA and YNFKEQ. The CDR3 consists of 17 residues. V trimming: 3 bases; J trimming: 5 bases; junction bases outside the gene matches: 14.

The sample holds a few counts of this clone. The gene calls are TRBV13 and TRBJ1-1, with 7 bases identical to TRBD1. The CDR3 loop spans 16 amino acids. The V segment lost 6 bases and the J segment 2 bases; nucleotides outside the gene matches: 12. The germline V gene encodes CDR1 PRHDT and CDR2 FYEKMQ (reference sequence). This CDR3 is CASSTTGELKNTEAFF. CDR3 bases: TGTGCCAGCAGTACAACAGGGGAATTAAAAAACACTGAAGCTTTCTTT. Drawing the rest from reference TRBV13 and TRBJ1-1, the complete variable domain is AAGVIQSPRHLIKEKRETATLKCYPIPRHDTVYWYQQGPGQDPQFLISFYEKMQSDKGSIPDRFSAQQFSDYHSELNMSSLELGDSALYFCASSTTGELKNTEAFFGQGTRLTVV.

This chain connects TRBV5-1 to TRBJ1-6, with no clear D. Germline V gene sequence: CDR1 SGHRS, CDR2 YFSETQ. V gave up 2 bases and J gave up 6 bases, with 3 bases separating them. The CDR3 is 12 residues long. CDR3 protein: CASSFLNSPLHF. CDR3 nucleotides: TGCGCCAGCAGCTTCCTTAATTCACCCCTCCACTTT.

The rearrangement joins TRBV7-3 to TRBJ2-2, with D uncertain. Germline V gives CDR1 SGHTA, CDR2 FQGTGA. This CDR3 is built from 13 residues. Trimming pared 5 bases from V and 6 bases from J, leaving 10 bases between. CDR3: CASSKVGAGELFF. The CDR3 region has the DNA TGTGCCAGCAGCAAAGTCGGAGCCGGGGAGCTGTTTTTT.

The chain combines TRBV2 with TRBJ2-3; D is uncertain. V lost 6 bases and J 3 bases, leaving 7 bases between the germline ends. Germline CDR1 and CDR2: SNHLY and FYNNEI. CDR3 size: 12 residues. The CDR3 here is CASSSRTDTQYF. CDR3 in DNA: TGTGCCAGCAGCTCTAGGACAGATACGCAGTATTTT. Filled out from reference TRBV2 and TRBJ2-3, the complete variable domain reads EPEVTQTPSHQVTQMGQEVILRCVPISNHLYFYWYRQILGQKVEFLVSFYNNEISEKSEIFDDQFSVERPDGSNFTLKIRSTKLEDSAMYFCASSSRTDTQYFGPGTRLTVL.

J is TRBJ2-7 and V is TRBV19; 9 bases align to TRBD1. V dropped 8 bases and J dropped 0; count of bases not matched to a gene: 8. Germline V gene sequence: CDR1 LNHDA, CDR2 SQIVND (reference sequence). The CDR3 covers 15 residues. CDR3 sequence: CASSSGTGSSYEQYF. The CDR3 DNA reads TGTGCCAGTTCGTCCGGGACAGGGAGCTCCTACGAGCAGTACTTC.

The table lists this clone with a count of one. This chain joins TRBV5-1 and TRBJ2-1, with 7 positions matching TRBD1. Trimming removed 1 base from V and 2 bases from J; junction bases left unmatched: 6. CDR3 length: 16 amino acids. Germline V gene lookup returns CDR1 SGHRS and CDR2 YFSETQ. The CDR3 spells CASSLITGQPYNEQFF. The CDR3 DNA follows: TGCGCCAGCAGCTTGATTACGGGACAGCCCTACAATGAGCAGTTCTTC.

In this sample, this clone turned up once. The CDR3, as DNA: TGCGCCAGCAGCTTGGTTGGAGCGACTTATGGCTACACCTTC. Translating gives CASSLVGATYGYTF. J is TRBJ1-2 and V is TRBV5-1; D unresolved. CDR1 SGHRS and CDR2 YFSETQ come from the germline V gene. V was trimmed by 0 bases and J by 5 bases, leaving 11 bases between them. The CDR3 totals 14 residues. Complete variable domain (other parts from reference TRBV5-1 and TRBJ1-2): KAGVTQTPRYLIKTRGQQVTLSCSPISGHRSVSWYQQTPGQGLQFLFEYFSETQRNKGNFPGRFSGRQFSNSRSEMNVSTLELGDSALYLCASSLVGATYGYTFGSGTRLTVV.

The chain employs TRBV7-9 and TRBJ1-1, with D uncertain. CDR1 is SEHNR, CDR2 FQNEAQ, per germline (reference sequence). Trimming left V 5 bases short and J 0 bases short, with 13 bases between. This CDR3 is 15 amino acids long. Here the CDR3 reads CASSPPWAMNTEAFF. The CDR3, as DNA: TGTGCCAGCAGCCCCCCTTGGGCCATGAACACTGAAGCTTTCTTT. The entire variable domain, with the rest obtained from reference TRBV7-9 and TRBJ1-1, is as follows: DTGVSQNPRHKITKRGQNVTFRCDPISEHNRLYWYRQTLGQGPEFLTYFQNEAQLEKSRLLSDRFSAERPKGSFSTLEIQRTEQGDSAMYLCASSPPWAMNTEAFFGQGTRLTVV.

This chain uses TRBV10-3 with TRBJ1-2; 8 nucleotides line up with TRBD1. This CDR3 is built from 13 residues. Germline assignment: CDR1 ENHRY and CDR2 SYGVKD. Unmatched junction bases numbered 0, after V lost 2 bases and J lost 4 bases. CDR3 loop: CAISEGQGYGYTF. DNA of the CDR3: TGTGCCATCAGTGAGGGACAGGGCTATGGCTACACCTTC.

The V call is TRBV12-3 or TRBV12-4, the J call TRBJ2-1; perhaps TRBD2 as D (6 bases). Trimming took 6 bases from V and 8 from J, leaving 14 bases between them. CDR3 length equals 13 residues. The CDR3 coding sequence is TGTGCCAGCAGGATAACTAGCTCCGATGAGCAGTTCTTC. It encodes CASRITSSDEQFF.

The chain carries TRBV19 and TRBJ2-5; 8 positions match TRBD1. Germline loops: CDR1 LNHDA, CDR2 SQIVND (reference sequence). This CDR3 comprises 15 residues. J gave up 0 bases and V 5 bases, and 5 bases lay outside the gene matches. CDR3 residues: CASSPKGQDQETQYF. For the CDR3, the DNA is TGTGCCAGTAGTCCAAAGGGACAGGACCAAGAGACCCAGTACTTC. Combining the CDR3 with reference TRBV19 and TRBJ2-5 gives the whole variable domain DGGITQSPKYLFRKEGQNVTLSCEQNLNHDAMYWYRQDPGQGLRLIYYSQIVNDFQKGDIAEGYSVSREKKESFPLTVTSAQKNPTAFYLCASSPKGQDQETQYFGPGTRLLVL.

V gene TRBV3-1 (or the pseudogene TRBV3-2) combines with J gene TRBJ2-7; 7 nucleotides line up with TRBD1. The germline gives CDR1 LGHDT, CDR2 YNNKEL (reference sequence). The CDR3 extends over 14 amino acids. With 4 bases clipped from V and 7 bases from J, the junction kept 10 bases outside the gene matches. CDR3 bases: TGTGCCAGCAGCCCCGAGGGCAGGGGGAGAGAGCAGTACTTC. Translation: CASSPEGRGREQYF.

The chain links TRBV10-3 to TRBJ2-7, with D uncertain. Germline CDR1 and CDR2: ENHRY and SYGVKD. This CDR3 has 11 residues. V was cut by 5 bases and J by 5 bases, with 7 bases left in between. The CDR3 loop reads CAISRANEQYF. Written as DNA, the CDR3 is TGTGCCATCAGTAGAGCAAACGAGCAGTACTTC.

This chain joins TRBV7-8 and TRBJ1-6; D is undetermined. The CDR3 loop spans 15 amino acids. Trimming shortened V by 1 base and J by 6 bases, and 10 bases separated the two germline ends. Germline CDR1 and CDR2: SGHVS and FQNEAQ. CDR3 loop: CASSLETARNSPLHF. The CDR3 DNA is TGTGCCAGCAGCTTAGAAACAGCACGTAATTCACCCCTCCACTTT.

The chain joins TRBV2 to TRBJ2-7; D may be TRBD2 (5 bases). The germline V gene encodes CDR1 SNHLY and CDR2 FYNNEI. V was cut by 5 bases and J by 4 bases, with 6 bases left in between. The CDR3 totals 11 residues. The CDR3 DNA sequence: TGTGCCAGCAGTTCGGGGTACGAGCAGTACTTC. As protein: CASSSGYEQYF.

This clone occurred a few times. The chain links TRBV20-1 to TRBJ2-1; weak D call: TRBD2 (5 bases). This CDR3 contains 13 residues. Germline V CDR1 and CDR2: DFQATT, SNEGSKA (reference sequence). V gave up 3 bases and J gave up 3 bases, with 9 bases separating them. The CDR3 protein is CSASRGLYNEQFF. The DNA of the CDR3 is TGCAGTGCTAGTCGCGGACTCTACAATGAGCAGTTCTTC.

This clone was observed a handful of times. This chain links TRBV3-1 (or the pseudogene TRBV3-2) with TRBJ1-3; D ambiguous. This CDR3 spans 16 amino acids. The V gene lost 0 bases and the J gene lost 0 bases, with 9 bases spanning the gap. CDR1 and CDR2 from the germline V gene are LGHDT and YNNKEL (reference sequence). The CDR3: CASSQDSASSGNTIYF. Here the CDR3 DNA reads TGTGCCAGCAGCCAAGATTCCGCCAGCTCTGGAAACACCATATATTTT.

The chain recombines TRBV19 with TRBJ2-1; tentative D call: TRBD2 (6 bases). The V end was cut by 4 bases, the J end by 13 bases, with 14 bases between. The CDR3 has 12 amino acids. Germline V gene sequence: CDR1 LNHDA, CDR2 SQIVND (reference sequence). The CDR3 loop is CASSNGGTLQFF. In nucleotides, the CDR3 is TGTGCCAGTAGTAATGGCGGGACCCTCCAGTTCTTC.

J is TRBJ2-5 and V is TRBV28; 10 bases map to TRBD2. The germline V gene encodes CDR1 MDHEN and CDR2 SYDVKM. V lost 6 bases, J lost 4 bases, and 5 bases stayed unmatched. The CDR3 loop spans 14 amino acids. For the CDR3, the DNA is TGTGCCAGCAGCTCAGCGGGGGGGCTAGAGACCCAGTACTTC. It translates to CASSSAGGLETQYF.

This sequence joins TRBV21-1 and TRBJ2-4; the table's D call of TRBD1 was not tested on the DNA. TRBV21-1 is a pseudogene locus. This CDR3 has 18 residues. CDR3 nucleotides: TGTGCCAGCAGCAAAGGGGGCCATAGGTCTTTGGCCAAAAACATTCAGTACTTC. Amino acids: CASSKGGHRSLAKNIQYF.

The rearrangement joins TRBV5-1 to TRBJ2-7; a weak D match, TRBD2 (5 bases). Germline V gene sequence: CDR1 SGHRS, CDR2 YFSETQ. V was shortened by 0 bases and J by 2 bases, with 15 bases between the two germline ends. The length of the CDR3 is 16 residues. CDR3 residues: CASSLDPGLVAYEQYF. CDR3 in DNA: TGCGCCAGCAGCTTGGATCCGGGGTTGGTCGCCTACGAGCAGTACTTC.

This chain connects TRBV7-2 to TRBJ2-5; maybe TRBD1 (6 bases). The CDR3 extends over 14 amino acids. Germline V gene data show CDR1 as SGHTA and CDR2 as FQGNSA. V was pared by 1 base and J by 5 bases, with 11 bases between. The CDR3 coding sequence is TGTGCCAGCAGCTTAGAAACAGGGATGGAGACCCAGTACTTC. It is translated as CASSLETGMETQYF.